This entry lists 5 T cell receptor beta chains sequenced from one sample in a study of Ad26.COV2.S vaccination and SARS-CoV-2 variants. Assay used: immunoSEQ multiplex PCR; TCRdb lists only in-frame clones, some missing. Counted here are more than 300,000 clones, 86% occurring once; the ten biggest clones make up roughly 10%. This sample's treatment: roughly 20 received Ad26.COV2.S at low or high dose, single or two shots; about 5 received placebo; per-sample allocation not given. Sampling occurred on day 63 after the first vaccine or placebo injection. The input for sequencing was peripheral blood, taken in a trial of Ad26.COV2.S vaccine versus placebo. The origin of the receptors is a person between 18 and 65 years old who received the Ad26.COV2.S COVID-19 vaccine or a placebo.

This chain links TRBV14 with TRBJ1-1, with a weak D call TRBD1 (5 bases). Germline CDR1 and CDR2: SGHDN and FVKESK. V was shortened by 4 bases and J by 4 bases, with 25 bases between the two germline ends. The CDR3 covers 18 residues. CDR3 sequence: CASSPFGALRAGRTEAFF. For the CDR3, the DNA is TGTGCCAGCAGCCCCTTTGGGGCCCTAAGGGCAGGGCGCACTGAAGCTTTCTTT.

This chain uses TRBV11-1 with TRBJ2-7; D is perhaps TRBD2 (7 bases). This CDR3 region has 14 residues. V lost 5 bases and J 0 bases, leaving 11 bases between the germline ends. Germline V gene lookup returns CDR1 SGHAT and CDR2 FQDESV (reference sequence). The CDR3 DNA reads as TGTGCCAGCAGCCGAGGGGGGGGCTCCTACGAGCAGTACTTC. Its protein is CASSRGGGSYEQYF.

The chain couples TRBV9 to TRBJ2-1; possible D gene TRBD1, 7 bases. The germline V and J ends were trimmed by 4 bases and 9 bases, with 11 bases remaining between them. The CDR3 extends over 12 amino acids. Germline V CDR1 and CDR2: SGDLS, YYNGEE. The CDR3 region has the DNA TGTGCCAGCAGCCAGGGGGGTGGTGAGCAGTTCTTC. It yields the protein CASSQGGGEQFF. The variable domain in full, with the rest retrieved from reference TRBV9 and TRBJ2-1, is DSGVTQTPKHLITATGQRVTLRCSPRSGDLSVYWYQQSLDQGLQFLIQYYNGEERAKGNILERFSAQQFPDLHSELNLSSLELGDSALYFCASSQGGGEQFFGPGTRLTVL.

The chain links TRBV3-1 (or the pseudogene TRBV3-2) to TRBJ1-2; tentatively, D is TRBD1 (6 bases). The CDR3 sequence is 17 residues long. Germline loops: CDR1 LGHDT, CDR2 YNNKEL (reference sequence). Trimming took off 1 base at V and 7 bases at J, with 22 bases between the two ends. DNA of the CDR3: TGTGCCAGCAGCCAAGTTCCGGACAGTCTACCAGGACTTGGCTACACCTTC. Amino acids: CASSQVPDSLPGLGYTF.

J is TRBJ1-2 and V is TRBV7-9; 9 bases agree with TRBD1. The V and J ends lost 4 bases and 8 bases, in that order; junction bases with no gene match: 5. CDR3 length: 13 residues. Per germline, CDR1 SEHNR and CDR2 FQNEAQ (reference sequence). CDR3 sequence: CASSWDREGGYTF. CDR3 DNA sequence: TGTGCCAGCAGCTGGGACAGGGAAGGCGGCTACACCTTC.